This T cell receptor beta chain was observed in a study of T cell responses to AZD1222 COVID-19 vaccine. The CDR3 covers 15 residues. Germline assignment: CDR1 SEHNR and CDR2 FQNEAQ (reference sequence). With 5 bases clipped from V and 0 bases from J, the junction kept 6 bases outside the gene matches. Using immunoSEQ multiplex PCR, the repertoire was profiled, and TCRdb retains in-frame clones only, with some absent. The sample records about 140,000 clones, about 86% being singletons. The source was peripheral blood, collected 28 days after the second AZD1222 dose. The chain joins TRBV7-9 to TRBJ2-7, with 8 bases aligning to TRBD1. The clonotype comes from an adult who received the AZD1222 COVID-19 vaccine. CDR3 loop: CASSNDRGDSYEQYF. Here the CDR3 DNA reads TGTGCCAGCAGCAACGACAGGGGAGACTCCTACGAGCAGTACTTC.